The entry below gives a single TCR beta chain sequence along with its context. This sample stems from a study of T cell clones after liver transplantation. Turning to the study itself: Until 12-24 months post-transplant, subjects got standard immunosuppression and no induction.

Clones were read by immunoSEQ multiplex PCR, and TCRdb kept only the in-frame ones, dropping some. The top ten hold roughly 27% of the sample, which has about 15,000 clones, roughly 85% seen once. The germline V and J ends were trimmed by 6 bases and 2 bases, with 14 bases remaining between them. Germline CDR1 and CDR2: LNHDA and SQIVND (reference sequence). This CDR3 contains 14 residues. The chain uses TRBV19 and TRBJ2-7; D tentatively reads TRBD1 or TRBD2 (5 bases each). The sample here was CD8+ T cells from blood, taken 45 to 50 months after liver transplant. The sequence came from a human patient who received a liver transplant. Some T cells may originate from the graft donor. The CDR3 protein is CASSTGLGTYEQYF. CDR3 nucleotide sequence: TGTGCCAGTAGCACGGGGCTAGGGACCTACGAGCAGTACTTC.